The 19 T cell receptor beta chains below were found in one sample sequenced in a study of post-analysis software for immune sequencing data. Study-wide points: Roughly five TRBV segments, including TRBV5-6, TRBV5-1 and TRBV20-1, were more frequent in patients than controls.

TCR beta libraries were prepared from cDNA with unique molecular identifiers. Each CDR3 protein is one row after TCRdb ran MiXCR on the PCR reads. Here the sample spans 700,000 to 900,000 distinct CDR3 sequences, roughly 50% being singletons. No antigen is known for these receptors. The sequenced sample consisted of blood. Receptors originate from a girl aged 10 to 17 with multiple sclerosis.

The chain joins TRBV27 to TRBJ1-4, with D possibly being TRBD1 (6 bases). Germline CDR1 is MNHEY and CDR2 is SMNVEV (reference sequence). Trimming left V 6 bases short and J 8 bases short, with 19 bases between. The CDR3 spans 15 residues. CDR3 DNA sequence: TGTGCCAGCAGCCCCGGGGCAGGGGTTGAGGAAAAACTGTTTTTT. It yields the protein CASSPGAGVEEKLFF.

On this clonotype itself: An end of the junction does not agree with germline; a read error may underlie this. The J gene is TRBJ2-1, the V gene TRBV9; TRBD2 matches 13 bases. Germline values: CDR1 SGDLS, CDR2 YYNGEE. CDR3 length equals 15 residues. This CDR3 is CASSVGLAGGNAQFF. The CDR3 nucleotides are TGTGCCAGCAGCGTAGGACTAGCGGGAGGCAATGCGCAGTTCTTC. Full variable domain (rest looked up from reference TRBV9 and TRBJ2-1): DSGVTQTPKHLITATGQRVTLRCSPRSGDLSVYWYQQSLDQGLQFLIQYYNGEERAKGNILERFSAQQFPDLHSELNLSSLELGDSALYFCASSVGLAGGNAQFFGPGTRLTVL.

This clonotype has more than one count but fewer than ten. V and J are TRBV6-2 or TRBV6-3 and TRBJ2-1; D call uncertain. Between the trimmed V and J ends, which lost 2 bases and 4 bases, there was a span of 9 bases. The CDR3 contains 14 residues. Germline CDR1 and CDR2: MNHEY and SVGEGT. CDR3 in DNA: TGTGCCAGCAGTTACCGTGGGAAGTACAATGAGCAGTTCTTC. This gives the protein CASSYRGKYNEQFF.

This chain links TRBV4-2 with TRBJ1-6; D is undetermined. Trimming removed 4 bases from V and 11 bases from J, with 21 bases in between. The germline V gene has CDR1 LGHNA and CDR2 YNFKEQ. This CDR3 comprises 16 residues. The CDR3 sequence is CASSPSESAGGPPLHF. CDR3 sequence (DNA): TGTGCCAGCAGCCCAAGTGAGAGCGCCGGTGGGCCACCCCTCCACTTT.

This clonotype has a handful of counts. V and J are TRBV5-6 and TRBJ2-1; D might be TRBD1 or TRBD2, each matching 5 bases. V lost 2 bases to trimming and J lost 8 bases, with 23 bases between them. Germline V gene data show CDR1 as SGHDT and CDR2 as YYEEEE. The CDR3 has 17 residues. CDR3 sequence: CASSLEVIRGPRYEQFF. The CDR3, as DNA: TGTGCCAGCAGCTTAGAGGTGATCCGGGGCCCTCGGTATGAGCAGTTCTTC.

The genes are TRBV12-3 or TRBV12-4 and TRBJ2-2, with D possibly TRBD1 on 6 matching bases. Deletions cut 5 bases from V and 2 bases from J, with 15 bases between. The CDR3 loop spans 16 amino acids. The CDR3: CASSISGQANTGELFF. The CDR3 bases are TGTGCCAGCAGTATTTCGGGACAAGCTAACACCGGGGAGCTGTTTTTT.

This clonotype was seen a handful of times. The rearrangement uses TRBV20-1 and TRBJ2-7; D unresolved. Germline CDR1 DFQATT, CDR2 SNEGSKA (reference sequence). The CDR3 is 12 amino acids. V was shortened by 5 bases and J by 0 bases, with 8 bases between the two germline ends. The CDR3 DNA sequence: TGCAGTGCTCTCCTATTCTCCTACGAGCAGTACTTC. It codes for CSALLFSYEQYF.

A few counts support this clonotype. The chain carries TRBV12-3 or TRBV12-4 and TRBJ2-7; 8 nucleotides match TRBD2. The trim removed 3 bases at V and 1 base at J, leaving 5 bases unmatched. The CDR3 has 15 residues. CDR3 sequence reads: CASSFFGGRSYEQYF. CDR3 DNA: TGTGCCAGCAGTTTTTTTGGCGGGAGGTCCTACGAGCAGTACTTC.

The CDR3 bases are TGTGCCAGCAGCTTAGTCGGCAGATTCCAAACCTATGAGCAGTTCTTC. Translated, it gives CASSLVGRFQTYEQFF. V is TRBV11-2 and J is TRBJ2-1; D uncertain. V was pared by 1 base and J by 8 bases, with 18 bases between. Germline lookup yields CDR1 SGHAT and CDR2 FQNNGV. The CDR3 sequence is 16 residues long.

CDR3 residues: CSARVFAYEQYF. The CDR3 DNA follows: TGCAGTGCTAGGGTATTTGCCTACGAGCAGTACTTC. The chain combines TRBV20-1 with TRBJ2-7; D not resolved. The CDR3 spans 12 residues. Germline V CDR1 and CDR2: DFQATT, SNEGSKA (reference sequence). Deletions cut 3 bases from V and 2 bases from J, with 8 bases between.

The V gene is TRBV6-1, the J gene TRBJ1-1; 9 bases map to TRBD1. The CDR3 has 14 amino acids. V lost 6 bases and J lost 5; bases outside the gene matches: 7. CDR1 and CDR2 (germline): MNHNS, SASEGT. As DNA, the CDR3 is TGTGCCAGCAGCAGGGACAGGGTTTTGACTGAAGCTTTCTTT. Its translation: CASSRDRVLTEAFF.

The J gene is TRBJ2-3, the V gene TRBV6-2 or TRBV6-3; TRBD2 matches 8 bases. The junction had 4 bases not matched to a gene; V was cut back by 7 bases and J by 1 base. Germline V lookup: CDR1 MNHEY, CDR2 SVGEGT. The CDR3 is 14 amino acids. In DNA form, the CDR3 reads TGTGCCAGCAAACGAGCGGGAGGCACAGATACGCAGTATTTT. It yields the protein CASKRAGGTDTQYF.

The gene calls are TRBV20-1 and TRBJ2-1; unclear D gene. Trimming left V 1 base short and J 8 bases short, with 21 bases between. Per germline, CDR1 DFQATT and CDR2 SNEGSKA (reference sequence). The CDR3 extends over 16 amino acids. Written as DNA, the CDR3 is TGCAGTGCTAGAGCCCCTAGGTGGGCTCCTGGGGATGAGCAGTTCTTC. This codes for CSARAPRWAPGDEQFF.

The V and J genes are TRBV3-1 and TRBJ2-4; 9 bases are shared with TRBD2. J lost 13 bases, V lost 1 base, and 26 bases had no gene match. CDR3 length: 20 residues. Germline V CDR1 and CDR2: LGHDT, YNNKEL (reference sequence). The CDR3, as DNA: TGTGCCAGCAGCCAAGTATCCCCCGGGGCAGCGGGAGGAGTAGGAGATGAGCAGTACTTC. Its protein is CASSQVSPGAAGGVGDEQYF.

CDR3 sequence: CASSQVKDNEQFF. CDR3 bases: TGTGCCAGCAGCCAAGTTAAAGATAATGAGCAGTTCTTC. V usage is TRBV14 and J usage is TRBJ2-1, with D hard to call. V lost 1 base, J lost 7 bases, and 8 bases lay in between. The CDR3 has 13 residues. The germline V gene has CDR1 SGHDN and CDR2 FVKESK.

The V gene is TRBV9, the J gene TRBJ2-1, with no clear D. CDR3 length: 14 amino acids. Trimming shortened V by 2 bases and J by 5 bases, and 11 bases separated the two germline ends. CDR1 is SGDLS and CDR2 is YYNGEE in the germline V gene. CDR3 DNA: TGTGCCAGCAGCGTGGCTAGTGCTGACAATGAGCAGTTCTTC. This encodes CASSVASADNEQFF. The whole variable domain, remainder taken from reference TRBV9 and TRBJ2-1, is DSGVTQTPKHLITATGQRVTLRCSPRSGDLSVYWYQQSLDQGLQFLIQYYNGEERAKGNILERFSAQQFPDLHSELNLSSLELGDSALYFCASSVASADNEQFFGPGTRLTVL.

The rearrangement links TRBV15 to TRBJ1-5; tentatively, D is TRBD1 (5 bases). The CDR3 consists of 16 residues. Looked up from germline, CDR1 is LNHNV and CDR2 is YYDKDF (reference sequence). The V end lost 5 bases, the J end lost 5 bases, and 19 bases lay between the germline ends. The CDR3 sequence is CATSGDLTDTDQPQHF. CDR3 coding DNA: TGTGCCACCAGCGGCGACTTAACGGACACCGATCAGCCCCAGCATTTT.

This clonotype was observed a few times. This sequence joins TRBV29-1 and TRBJ1-2; weak D call: TRBD1 (5 bases). The CDR3 sequence is 16 residues long. V lost 1 base, J lost 3 bases, and 18 bases lay in between. Germline CDR1 and CDR2: SQVTM and ANQGSEA. The CDR3 loop reads CSVEVWVGRAHYGYTF. DNA of the CDR3: TGCAGCGTTGAAGTCTGGGTGGGCAGGGCCCACTATGGCTACACCTTC.

This clonotype was detected only once. The V call is TRBV10-2, the J call TRBJ1-1, with D possibly matching TRBD1 (5 bases). Trimming cost V 6 bases and J 4 bases, with 15 bases left between them. The CDR3 sequence is 14 residues long. CDR1 is WSHSY and CDR2 is SAAADI in the germline V gene. The CDR3 DNA sequence: TGCGCCAGCAGAGACGGGACCCAGGGCACTGAAGCTTTCTTT. Amino acid sequence: CASRDGTQGTEAFF.